A selection of T cell receptor beta chains follows, all from one sample in a study of T cell responses to AZD1222 COVID-19 vaccine. Some clones are missing from TCRdb's copy, which holds only in-frame ones; the method was immunoSEQ multiplex PCR. This sample carries around 150,000 clones, more than 75% of them seen once, and the ten largest clones take roughly 4.3%. Sample: peripheral blood, taken on day 0 of AZD1222 vaccination. The source is an adult in good health. Each CDR3 is given with its conserved first and last residue. A D gene is named only where the DNA matches it firmly. The size of a clone is reported for some rows only, either as once, few or many, or as a class for expanded clones.

V gene,J gene,clone size,D gene,CDR3 protein,CDR3 DNA
TRBV28,TRBJ1-1,.,.,CASSPRQDTEAFF,TGTGCCAGCAGTCCCCGACAGGACACTGAAGCTTTCTTT
TRBV10-3,TRBJ1-1,once,.,CAISESDRKNTEAFF,TGTGCCATCAGTGAGTCCGACAGAAAGAACACTGAAGCTTTCTTT
TRBV5-5,TRBJ2-2,.,.,CASSSIDRRKTGELFF,TGTGCCAGCAGCTCGATTGACAGGCGTAAAACCGGGGAGCTGTTTTTT
TRBV2,TRBJ1-2,.,.,CASRVTGSDSEGYTF,TGTGCCAGCAGGGTAACAGGGAGCGATTCGGAGGGCTACACCTTC
TRBV28,TRBJ1-5,.,TRBD1,CASSWDRVGNQPQHF,TGTGCCAGCAGTTGGGACAGGGTGGGCAATCAGCCCCAGCATTTT
TRBV7-9,TRBJ1-2,medium-sized,.,CASSPPSRWSYTF,TGTGCCAGCAGCCCGCCCTCAAGGTGGAGCTACACCTTC
TRBV18,TRBJ1-5,.,.,CASSPGQAVNQPQHF,TGTGCCAGCTCACCGGGGCAGGCCGTCAATCAGCCCCAGCATTTT
TRBV18,TRBJ2-5,.,.,CASSPTQETQYF,TGTGCCAGCTCACCTACACAAGAGACCCAGTACTTC
TRBV2,TRBJ1-6,.,TRBD1,CASSGTGEVSPLHF,TGTGCCAGCAGTGGGACAGGGGAGGTTTCACCCCTCCACTTT
TRBV29-1,TRBJ2-2,once,.,CSVGRGTGGELFF,TGCAGCGTTGGAAGGGGAACGGGCGGGGAGCTGTTTTTT
TRBV5-1,TRBJ1-1,.,.,CASSLERAGDTEAFF,TGCGCCAGCAGCTTGGAACGGGCAGGAGACACTGAAGCTTTCTTT
TRBV21-1,TRBJ1-2,once,.,CASTNYGYTF,TGTGCCAGCACAAACTATGGCTACACCTTC
TRBV2,TRBJ2-7,.,.,CASSEIMSGEQYF,TGTGCCAGCAGTGAAATTATGAGTGGAGAGCAGTACTTC
TRBV5-6,TRBJ1-6,.,.,CASSHGIQSSYNSPLHF,TGTGCCAGCAGTCACGGTATCCAAAGCTCCTATAATTCACCCCTCCACTTT
TRBV7-8,TRBJ1-3,.,.,CASSLASSGNTIYF,TGTGCCAGCAGCTTAGCAAGCTCTGGAAACACCATATATTTT
TRBV19,TRBJ2-2,.,.,CASSSARGRSTGELFF,TGTGCCAGTAGTTCGGCTCGGGGGCGAAGCACCGGGGAGCTGTTTTTT
TRBV19,TRBJ1-1,.,.,CASSLTGISTEAFF,TGTGCCAGTAGTCTAACAGGGATTTCCACTGAAGCTTTCTTT
TRBV3-1/TRBV3-2,TRBJ2-1,.,TRBD2,CASSLKGLAGTISPSSYNEQFF,TGTGCCAGCAGCCTTAAGGGACTAGCGGGGACTATTTCTCCGAGCTCCTACAATGAGCAGTTCTTC
TRBV28,TRBJ1-2,.,TRBD1,CASSLGQGGYTF,TGTGCCAGCAGTTTAGGACAGGGAGGCTACACCTTC
TRBV2,TRBJ1-6,few,TRBD1,CASSYQGQGVNSPLHF,TGTGCCAGCAGTTACCAGGGACAGGGCGTTAATTCACCCCTCCACTTT